These 27 T cell receptor beta chains originate from one sample sequenced in a study of blood T cell repertoires in COVID-19 (TCRdb year 2020). Library preparation was by the immunoSEQ multiplex PCR assay. Not all clones reach the TCRdb copy of this immuneACCESS table, which keeps in-frame sequences only. Checked studies attribute under half of the gap to unresolved V genes and leave the rest unexplained. The sample contains about 200,000 clones, 70% to 90% of them found a single time. The ten biggest clones cover less than 1.5% of the sample. The sample consisted of PBMCs or T cells enriched from blood (not recorded which). These receptors were collected from a man aged 25-45 years who had recovered from COVID-19.

This chain links TRBV3-1 (or the pseudogene TRBV3-2) with TRBJ1-5; TRBD1 aligns across 7 bases. The V gene end was trimmed by 1 base and the J gene end by 4 bases; junction bases not matched to a gene: 7. CDR3 size: 16 residues. Germline V gene sequence: CDR1 LGHDT, CDR2 YNNKEL (reference sequence). CDR3 nucleotides: TGTGCCAGCAGCCAAGGTTCTCGACAGGGAAATCAGCCCCAGCATTTT. This encodes CASSQGSRQGNQPQHF.

This chain uses TRBV2 with TRBJ2-3; D possibly corresponds to TRBD2 (6 bases). The V and J ends lost 1 base and 6 bases respectively, with 11 bases between them. Germline CDR1 and CDR2: SNHLY and FYNNEI. The CDR3 contains 14 residues. CDR3 coding DNA: TGTGCCAGCAGTGAAGAGGCAGGGAGGGATACGCAGTATTTT. Its protein is CASSEEAGRDTQYF.

This clone has more than one count but fewer than ten. The V and J genes are TRBV4-3 and TRBJ1-5, with D possibly matching TRBD1 (6 bases). This CDR3 region has 15 residues. Trimming pared 0 bases from V and 2 bases from J, leaving 8 bases between. Germline lookup yields CDR1 LGHNA and CDR2 YSLEER. CDR3 in amino acids: CASSQDRGRNQPQHF. The CDR3 DNA follows: TGCGCCAGCAGCCAAGACAGGGGACGCAATCAGCCCCAGCATTTT.

The chain has TRBV21-1 and TRBJ2-7; no check of the table's D call, TRBD2, against the DNA was made. TRBV21-1 is described as a pseudogene. The CDR3 totals 15 residues. CDR3 bases: TGTGCCAGCGAAGGCGGGAGTGTTATCTCCTACGAGCAGTACTTC. The encoded protein is CASEGGSVISYEQYF.

The chain joins TRBV24-1 to TRBJ2-7; TRBD2 might be the D (6 bases). Trimming shortened V by 7 bases and J by 2 bases, and 11 bases separated the two germline ends. Per the germline V gene, CDR1 is KGHDR and CDR2 is SFDVKD. This CDR3 region has 13 residues. The CDR3 here is CATSRTGAYEQYF. The DNA for the CDR3 is TGTGCCACCAGCCGGACGGGAGCCTACGAGCAGTACTTC.

The chain employs TRBV19 and TRBJ2-1; D unresolved. The CDR3 is 10 amino acids. CDR1 and CDR2 from the germline V gene are LNHDA and SQIVND (reference sequence). Trimming left V 2 bases short and J 15 bases short, with 8 bases between. CDR3 residues: CASSILARFF. The DNA for the CDR3 is TGTGCCAGTAGTATATTAGCTCGGTTCTTC. The full variable domain, with the rest looked up from reference TRBV19 and TRBJ2-1, is DGGITQSPKYLFRKEGQNVTLSCEQNLNHDAMYWYRQDPGQGLRLIYYSQIVNDFQKGDIAEGYSVSREKKESFPLTVTSAQKNPTAFYLCASSILARFFGPGTRLTVL.

This clone came up once. The gene calls are TRBV29-1 and TRBJ2-2, with 7 bases lining up with TRBD2. Germline V gives CDR1 SQVTM, CDR2 ANQGSEA. The length of the CDR3 is 15 residues. V was pared by 4 bases and J by 2 bases, with 7 bases of the junction left unmatched. This CDR3 reads CSVVAGDSNTGELFF. Here the CDR3 DNA reads TGCAGCGTTGTGGCGGGAGATTCTAACACCGGGGAGCTGTTTTTT.

This clone has a handful of counts. This chain links TRBV9 with TRBJ1-1, with 7 nucleotides matching TRBD1. CDR1 SGDLS and CDR2 YYNGEE come from the germline V gene. This CDR3 is 15 amino acids long. The ends lost 2 bases at V and 0 bases at J; junction bases unmatched: 4. The DNA for the CDR3 is TGTGCCAGCAGCGTTTACCAGGGGGTGAACACTGAAGCTTTCTTT. Amino acid sequence: CASSVYQGVNTEAFF.

This rearrangement joins TRBV6-5 to TRBJ1-2; D is ambiguous. The CDR3 contains 12 residues. CDR1 MNHEY and CDR2 SVGAGI come from the germline V gene. V was trimmed by 5 bases and J by 5 bases, leaving 9 bases between them. As DNA, the CDR3 is TGTGCCAGCAGTACTGACGGGTATGGCTACACCTTC. Translation: CASSTDGYGYTF.

The chain couples TRBV5-1 to TRBJ2-7; weak D call: TRBD1 (5 bases). The length of the CDR3 is 17 residues. V was clipped by 2 bases and J by 2 bases, with 20 bases between them. Germline-derived CDR1 and CDR2 are SGHRS and YFSETQ. The CDR3 sequence is CASSLQTTLTETYEQYF. The DNA for the CDR3 is TGCGCCAGCAGCTTACAAACCACTCTGACAGAGACCTACGAGCAGTACTTC.

The rearrangement links TRBV21-1 to TRBJ2-2; no DNA check was done on the table's D call, TRBD2. TRBV21-1 is a pseudogene locus. The CDR3 spans 18 residues. The CDR3 DNA follows: TGTGCCAGCAGCAGGACTAGCGGGGGGCGGTTCAACACCGGGGAGCTGTTTTTT. Its protein is CASSRTSGGRFNTGELFF.

V usage is TRBV7-8 and J usage is TRBJ1-5; 9 bases map to TRBD1. With 1 base clipped from V and 4 bases from J, the junction kept 17 bases outside the gene matches. CDR1 is SGHVS, CDR2 FQNEAQ, per germline. This CDR3 is 20 amino acids long. The DNA for the CDR3 is TGTGCCAGCAGCTTAGGGCCTCCGGGACAGGGAATTGTTAGGAATCAGCCCCAGCATTTT. Translating it yields CASSLGPPGQGIVRNQPQHF.

V and J are TRBV4-1 and TRBJ1-2; D might be TRBD1 (6 bases). V dropped 0 bases and J dropped 2 bases, with 13 bases sitting between them. Germline CDR1 MGHRA, CDR2 YSYEKL. This CDR3 has 16 residues. The chain's CDR3 is CASSQEARGGNYGYTF. Here the CDR3 DNA reads TGCGCCAGCAGCCAAGAGGCAAGGGGGGGCAACTATGGCTACACCTTC.

The chain uses TRBV9 and TRBJ2-5, with 7 bases matching TRBD2. Trimming at V came to 0 bases and at J to 5 bases, leaving 10 bases not matched to a gene. The CDR3 sequence is 16 residues long. Germline loops: CDR1 SGDLS, CDR2 YYNGEE. The CDR3 nucleotides read TGTGCCAGCAGCGTAGCAACAGCGGGGTATGAGGAGACCCAGTACTTC. Protein sequence: CASSVATAGYEETQYF. Supplemented by reference TRBV9 and TRBJ2-5, the full variable domain reads DSGVTQTPKHLITATGQRVTLRCSPRSGDLSVYWYQQSLDQGLQFLIQYYNGEERAKGNILERFSAQQFPDLHSELNLSSLELGDSALYFCASSVATAGYEETQYFGPGTRLLVL.

This chain uses TRBV24-1 with TRBJ2-5, with D possibly being TRBD1 (6 bases). Per the germline V gene, CDR1 is KGHDR and CDR2 is SFDVKD. Trimming pared 4 bases from V and 4 bases from J, leaving 15 bases between. The CDR3 contains 15 residues. The DNA for the CDR3 is TGTGCCACCAGTGACCTATCGGGACACGGAGAGACCCAGTACTTC. It codes for CATSDLSGHGETQYF.

This chain joins TRBV5-1 and TRBJ1-3, with 9 bases matching TRBD1. J was trimmed by 8 bases and V by 4 bases; bases with no gene match: 4. The CDR3 is 13 amino acids. Per the germline V gene, CDR1 is SGHRS and CDR2 is YFSETQ. The CDR3 sequence is CASSRTGVDTIYF. Here the CDR3 DNA reads TGCGCCAGCAGCAGGACAGGGGTGGACACCATATATTTT.

This clone was detected only a few times. This chain joins TRBV6-5 and TRBJ1-2, with 8 bases matching TRBD1. The CDR3 consists of 13 residues. Germline V gene lookup returns CDR1 MNHEY and CDR2 SVGAGI. After removal of 6 bases from V and 8 bases from J, the junction contained 8 bases not matched to a gene. DNA for the CDR3: TGTGCCAGCAGGGCGGGACAGGACCTCGGCTACACCTTC. The encoded protein is CASRAGQDLGYTF.

The chain links TRBV10-1 to TRBJ1-5; D gene unclear. Germline values: CDR1 WNHNN, CDR2 SYGVQD (reference sequence). Trimming shortened V by 8 bases and J by 2 bases, and 10 bases separated the two germline ends. The CDR3 consists of 13 residues. The CDR3 bases are TGCGCCAGCGAACGGGGTGGCAATCAGCCCCAGCATTTT. It translates to CASERGGNQPQHF.

This clone was counted a single time. The V gene is TRBV20-1, the J gene TRBJ2-7; 9 bases are a match to TRBD2. The CDR3 extends over 14 amino acids. The germline gives CDR1 DFQATT, CDR2 SNEGSKA (reference sequence). The junction had 5 bases not matched to a gene; V was cut back by 3 bases and J by 2 bases. CDR3 in DNA: TGCAGTGCTAGTGGGGGCGGGAGGGCCTACGAGCAGTACTTC. Amino acids: CSASGGGRAYEQYF.

The chain has TRBV11-2 and TRBJ1-2; D possibly corresponds to TRBD1 (5 bases). The germline V and J ends were trimmed by 5 bases and 6 bases, with 10 bases remaining between them. This CDR3 comprises 12 residues. Germline CDR1 reads SGHAT; CDR2 reads FQNNGV. The chain's CDR3 is CASSRAGDGYTF. CDR3 DNA sequence: TGTGCCAGCAGCCGGGCGGGGGATGGCTACACCTTC.

The chain is built from TRBV5-4 and TRBJ2-7, with 10 bases lining up with TRBD1. With 2 bases clipped from V and 5 bases from J, the junction kept 4 bases outside the gene matches. This CDR3 has 14 amino acids. Germline V gives CDR1 SGHNT, CDR2 YYREEE (reference sequence). The CDR3 DNA follows: TGTGCCAGCAGCTTCGACAGGGGGCGAAACGAGCAGTACTTC. Translation: CASSFDRGRNEQYF.

This clone was seen more than once but under ten times. This chain joins TRBV9 and TRBJ1-3; tentatively, D is TRBD1 (6 bases). CDR3 length: 15 residues. Trimming left V 1 base short and J 8 bases short, with 16 bases between. Per germline, CDR1 SGDLS and CDR2 YYNGEE. CDR3 amino acids: CASSVSGARGDTIYF. For the CDR3, the DNA is TGTGCCAGCAGCGTATCAGGGGCCCGGGGTGACACCATATATTTT. The variable domain in full, with the rest retrieved from reference TRBV9 and TRBJ1-3, is DSGVTQTPKHLITATGQRVTLRCSPRSGDLSVYWYQQSLDQGLQFLIQYYNGEERAKGNILERFSAQQFPDLHSELNLSSLELGDSALYFCASSVSGARGDTIYFGEGSWLTVV.

The chain is built from TRBV4-1 and TRBJ1-1, with TRBD1 matching over 7 bases. The V and J ends lost 4 bases and 4 bases, in that order; junction bases with no gene match: 6. The length of the CDR3 is 14 residues. Germline V CDR1 and CDR2: MGHRA, YSYEKL. CDR3 loop: CASSRSNRGTEAFF. The CDR3 DNA sequence: TGCGCCAGCAGCCGATCAAACAGGGGCACTGAAGCTTTCTTT.

The gene calls are TRBV14 and TRBJ1-3; 7 bases agree with TRBD1. The CDR3 extends over 15 amino acids. Germline V gives CDR1 SGHDN, CDR2 FVKESK. V was clipped by 4 bases and J by 2 bases; unmatched bases: 5. In nucleotides, the CDR3 is TGTGCCAGCAGCCTCTTCCAGGGGGCTGGAAACACCATATATTTT. It codes for CASSLFQGAGNTIYF.

The chain has TRBV7-9 and TRBJ1-2; D is perhaps TRBD1 (5 bases). CDR1 and CDR2 from the germline V gene are SEHNR and FQNEAQ (reference sequence). Deletions cut 1 base from V and 2 bases from J, with 11 bases between. This CDR3 contains 15 residues. The CDR3 sequence: CASSLVQVANYGYTF. As DNA, the CDR3 is TGTGCCAGCAGCTTAGTACAGGTTGCCAACTATGGCTACACCTTC.

The V gene is TRBV5-1, the J gene TRBJ2-3; D might be TRBD2 (6 bases). V lost 0 bases and J lost 5, with 16 bases in between. This CDR3 is built from 16 residues. The germline gives CDR1 SGHRS, CDR2 YFSETQ. The CDR3 DNA follows: TGCGCCAGCAGCTTGGCCATGGCTAGCGTGGTAGATACGCAGTATTTT. Its protein product is CASSLAMASVVDTQYF. Supplemented by reference TRBV5-1 and TRBJ2-3, the full variable domain reads KAGVTQTPRYLIKTRGQQVTLSCSPISGHRSVSWYQQTPGQGLQFLFEYFSETQRNKGNFPGRFSGRQFSNSRSEMNVSTLELGDSALYLCASSLAMASVVDTQYFGPGTRLTVL.

The chain combines TRBV4-1 with TRBJ1-2; a weak D match, TRBD1 (5 bases). CDR3 length equals 14 residues. Trimming removed 2 bases from V and 3 bases from J, with 10 bases in between. Per germline, CDR1 MGHRA and CDR2 YSYEKL. The CDR3 protein is CASSQNTGDYGYTF. The DNA for the CDR3 is TGCGCCAGCAGCCAAAACACAGGCGACTATGGCTACACCTTC.